The T cell receptor (beta chain) under discussion was sequenced for a study of cytomegalovirus exposure and HLA in healthy donors. The overall study: About 180 million T cells yielded 120 million or so unique TCR beta sequences, as an earlier analysis found. Study findings and constraints: Looking again later, the authors saw that most CMV-associated TCR beta chains seemed HLA-restricted. Upon later analysis, TCR association rates were observed to vary by HLA locus, being highest for DRB1 and lowest for HLA-C. The study dropped some indistinguishable V segments, TRBV6-2 and TRBV6-3 among them.

Turning to this clone: Its antigen is not known.

A multiplex PCR was run with 60 Vbeta primers and 13 Jbeta primers. Using immunoSEQ multiplex PCR, the repertoire was profiled, and TCRdb retains in-frame clones only, with some absent. The table has about 100,000 clones, roughly 70% seen once; the top ten hold 11%. Germline-derived CDR1 and CDR2 are LNHDA and SQIVND (reference sequence). The junction had 4 bases not matched to a gene; V was cut back by 4 bases and J by 6 bases. This CDR3 region has 14 residues. The receptor was derived from a man aged 40-55 years in good health and CMV-seropositive. The sample consisted of PBMCs. The rearrangement uses TRBV19 and TRBJ2-2, with 8 nucleotides matching TRBD2. CDR3 DNA: TGTGCCAGTAGTACTAGCGGGTTCGCCGGGGAGCTGTTTTTT. This translates into CASSTSGFAGELFF.